Below, 10 T cell receptor beta chains from the same sample are listed, as sequenced in a study of Ad26.COV2.S vaccination and SARS-CoV-2 variants. Sequencing was performed with immunoSEQ multiplex PCR; in TCRdb, only in-frame clones are kept and a portion is missing. Found here are some 400,000 clones, approximately 90% of them singletons; the top ten hold under 2%. Treatment defined: roughly 18 received Ad26.COV2.S at low or high dose, single or two shots; 5 received placebo; per-sample allocation not given. Day 63 after the first vaccine or placebo injection was the time point for sampling. The sample consisted of peripheral blood, taken in a trial of Ad26.COV2.S vaccine versus placebo. The receptors come from a person aged 18-60 years who received the Ad26.COV2.S COVID-19 vaccine or a placebo.

The gene calls are TRBV9 and TRBJ2-3, with D uncertain. CDR3 length: 15 residues. V was shortened by 0 bases and J by 2 bases, with 10 bases between the two germline ends. Germline V gives CDR1 SGDLS, CDR2 YYNGEE. CDR3 residues: CASSVVGSNTDTQYF. The CDR3 DNA is TGTGCCAGCAGCGTAGTTGGTAGCAACACAGATACGCAGTATTTT. The variable domain in full, with the rest retrieved from reference TRBV9 and TRBJ2-3, is DSGVTQTPKHLITATGQRVTLRCSPRSGDLSVYWYQQSLDQGLQFLIQYYNGEERAKGNILERFSAQQFPDLHSELNLSSLELGDSALYFCASSVVGSNTDTQYFGPGTRLTVL.

The gene calls are TRBV3-1 (or the pseudogene TRBV3-2) and TRBJ2-1; 8 bases match TRBD1. V was clipped by 4 bases and J by 4 bases; unmatched bases: 21. This CDR3 has 20 residues. Germline V lookup: CDR1 LGHDT, CDR2 YNNKEL (reference sequence). The DNA for the CDR3 is TGTGCCAGCAGCCTTGGGACAGGCAGTTGGGGAGCCCATGGATACAATGAGCAGTTCTTC. This gives the protein CASSLGTGSWGAHGYNEQFF.

The chain is built from TRBV5-4 and TRBJ2-5; D not certain. Germline V gene sequence: CDR1 SGHNT, CDR2 YYREEE (reference sequence). The CDR3 spans 14 residues. V was clipped by 3 bases and J by 4 bases, with 13 bases between them. CDR3 protein: CASSSYTNRETQYF. In DNA, the CDR3 is TGTGCCAGCAGCTCCTACACCAACCGAGAGACCCAGTACTTC.

This chain links TRBV27 with TRBJ2-2, with unresolved D. This CDR3 comprises 12 residues. The germline V and J ends were trimmed by 3 bases and 6 bases, with 5 bases remaining between them. Germline V gene data show CDR1 as MNHEY and CDR2 as SMNVEV (reference sequence). CDR3: CASSFLAGELFF. The CDR3, as DNA: TGTGCCAGCAGTTTTTTGGCCGGGGAGCTGTTTTTT.

V gene TRBV19 combines with J gene TRBJ2-3, with a tentative D call TRBD1 (6 bases). The CDR3 totals 16 residues. The V gene's germline CDR1 is LNHDA and CDR2 SQIVND (reference sequence). Trimming removed 3 bases at V and 2 bases at J, with 15 bases between. The CDR3: CASSIQGGSVTDTQYF. Written as DNA, the CDR3 is TGTGCCAGTAGTATTCAAGGGGGTTCTGTCACAGATACGCAGTATTTT.

This clone was seen a single time. CDR3 bases: TGTGCCAGCAGCTTAAGTACTGGACTAGCGGCACTCCAAGAGACCCAGTACTTC. Translation gives CASSLSTGLAALQETQYF. The chain is built from TRBV7-3 and TRBJ2-5; 10 nucleotides match TRBD2. The germline V gene has CDR1 SGHTA and CDR2 FQGTGA. J was trimmed by 1 base and V by 1 base; bases with no gene match: 9. There are 18 residues in the CDR3.

The rearrangement uses TRBV2 and TRBJ1-5; D is uncertain. Trimming took off 2 bases at V and 6 bases at J, with 5 bases between the two ends. Germline loops: CDR1 SNHLY, CDR2 FYNNEI. CDR3 length: 12 amino acids. The CDR3 nucleotides are TGTGCCAGCAGTGAAACGGGTCAGCCCCAGCATTTT. It specifies CASSETGQPQHF.

In the case of this clone: One end of the junction varies from germline; a read error may be responsible. The V call is TRBV7-7, the J call TRBJ2-6, with a possible D match to TRBD1 (6 bases). The CDR3 sequence is 15 residues long. Germline CDR1 SSHAT, CDR2 FNYEAQ (reference sequence). CDR3 bases: TGTGCTAGCAGCTCCAGGGGTAATGGGGCCAACGTCCTGACTTTC. This encodes CASSSRGNGANVLTF.

The J gene is TRBJ1-2, the V gene TRBV6-5; D is undetermined. CDR1 is MNHEY, CDR2 SVGAGI, per germline. This CDR3 region has 14 residues. Trimming pared 5 bases from V and 1 base from J, leaving 11 bases between. This chain's CDR3 is CASSPDFFNYGYTF. The CDR3 DNA reads TGTGCCAGCAGTCCAGACTTCTTTAACTATGGCTACACCTTC.

V and J are TRBV7-3 and TRBJ1-2; D is ambiguous. The CDR3 sequence is 14 residues long. The germline V gene has CDR1 SGHTA and CDR2 FQGTGA. V was cut by 5 bases and J by 8 bases, with 18 bases left in between. In DNA form, the CDR3 reads TGTGCCAGCAGCCCTCGGGCTCTAGATGGGGGCTACACCTTC. It encodes CASSPRALDGGYTF.